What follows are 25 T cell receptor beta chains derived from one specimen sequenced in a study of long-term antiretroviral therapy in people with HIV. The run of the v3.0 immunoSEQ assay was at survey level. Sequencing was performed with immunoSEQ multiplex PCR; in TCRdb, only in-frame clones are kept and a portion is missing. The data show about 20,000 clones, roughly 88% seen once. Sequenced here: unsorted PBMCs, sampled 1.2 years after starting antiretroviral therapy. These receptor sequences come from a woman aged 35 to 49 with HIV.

The CDR3 reads CASSTLAGEVTQYF. The DNA of the CDR3 is TGTGCCAGCAGCACACTAGCGGGAGAGGTGACCCAGTACTTC. The chain joins TRBV7-2 to TRBJ2-5, with 11 bases that match TRBD2. Germline CDR1 reads SGHTA; CDR2 reads FQGNSA. The CDR3 has 14 amino acids. V shed 5 bases, J shed 7 bases, and the junction held 6 bases outside the gene matches.

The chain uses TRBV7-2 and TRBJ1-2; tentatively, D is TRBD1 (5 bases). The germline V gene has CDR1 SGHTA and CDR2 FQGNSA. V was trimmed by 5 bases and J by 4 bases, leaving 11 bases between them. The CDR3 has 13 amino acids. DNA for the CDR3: TGTGCCAGCAGCACGGGGGGACTCTATGGCTACACCTTC. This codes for CASSTGGLYGYTF.

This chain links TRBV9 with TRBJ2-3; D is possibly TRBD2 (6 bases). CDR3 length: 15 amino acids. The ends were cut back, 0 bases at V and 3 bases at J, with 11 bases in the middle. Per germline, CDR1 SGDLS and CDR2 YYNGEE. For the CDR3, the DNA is TGTGCCAGCAGCGTAGGGGCTAGCGTTACAGATACGCAGTATTTT. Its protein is CASSVGASVTDTQYF.

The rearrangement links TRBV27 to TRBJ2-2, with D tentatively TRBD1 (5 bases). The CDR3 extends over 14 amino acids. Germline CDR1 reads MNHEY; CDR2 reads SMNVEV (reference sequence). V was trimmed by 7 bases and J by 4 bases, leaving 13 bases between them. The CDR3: CASTKNGATGELFF. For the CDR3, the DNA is TGTGCCAGCACAAAAAATGGGGCCACCGGGGAGCTGTTTTTT.

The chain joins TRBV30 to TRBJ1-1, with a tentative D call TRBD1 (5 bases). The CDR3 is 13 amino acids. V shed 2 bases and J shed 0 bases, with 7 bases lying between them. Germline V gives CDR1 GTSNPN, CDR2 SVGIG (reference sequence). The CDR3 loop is CAWSRQMNTEAFF. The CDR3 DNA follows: TGTGCCTGGAGTAGACAGATGAACACTGAAGCTTTCTTT. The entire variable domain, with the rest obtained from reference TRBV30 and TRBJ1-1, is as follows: SQTIHQWPATLVQPVGSPLSLECTVEGTSNPNLYWYRQAAGRGLQLLFYSVGIGQISSEVPQNLSASRPQDRQFILSSKKLLLSDSGFYLCAWSRQMNTEAFFGQGTRLTVV.

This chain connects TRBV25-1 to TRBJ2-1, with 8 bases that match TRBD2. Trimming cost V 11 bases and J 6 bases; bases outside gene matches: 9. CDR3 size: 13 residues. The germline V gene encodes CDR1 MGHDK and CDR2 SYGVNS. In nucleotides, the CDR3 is TGTGCCCATGGGCGGGAGGATGGCAATGAGCAGTTCTTC. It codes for CAHGREDGNEQFF.

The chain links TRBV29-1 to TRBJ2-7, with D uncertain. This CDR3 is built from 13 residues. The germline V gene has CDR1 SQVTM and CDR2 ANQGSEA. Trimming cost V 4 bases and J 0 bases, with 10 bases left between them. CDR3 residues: CSVGGRFSYEQYF. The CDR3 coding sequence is TGCAGCGTTGGAGGCAGGTTCTCCTACGAGCAGTACTTC.

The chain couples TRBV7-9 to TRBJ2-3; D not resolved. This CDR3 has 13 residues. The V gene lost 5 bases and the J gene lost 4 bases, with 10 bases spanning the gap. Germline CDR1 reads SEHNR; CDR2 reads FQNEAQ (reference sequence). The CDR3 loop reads CASSPADPDTQYF. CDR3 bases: TGTGCCAGCAGCCCCGCCGACCCAGATACGCAGTATTTT.

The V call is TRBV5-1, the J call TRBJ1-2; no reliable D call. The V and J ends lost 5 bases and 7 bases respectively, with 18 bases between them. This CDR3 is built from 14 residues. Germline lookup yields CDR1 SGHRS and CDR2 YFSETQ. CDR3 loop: CASRWSSNALGYTF. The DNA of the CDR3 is TGCGCCAGCAGGTGGTCCTCGAATGCTCTTGGCTACACCTTC.

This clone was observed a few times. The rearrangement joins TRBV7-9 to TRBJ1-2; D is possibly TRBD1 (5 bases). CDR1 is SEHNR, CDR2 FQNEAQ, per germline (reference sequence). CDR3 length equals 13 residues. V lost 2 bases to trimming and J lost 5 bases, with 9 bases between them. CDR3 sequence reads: CASSLMGGYGYTF. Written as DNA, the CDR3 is TGTGCCAGCAGCTTAATGGGGGGATATGGCTACACCTTC.

CDR3 in DNA: TGCGCCAGCTCCTCAACTACCTACGAGCAGTACTTC. This translates into CASSSTTYEQYF. The chain has TRBV5-1 and TRBJ2-7; no clear D gene. The V gene lost 7 bases and the J gene lost 2 bases, with 10 bases spanning the gap. The germline CDR1 and CDR2 sequences are SGHRS and YFSETQ. The length of the CDR3 is 12 residues.

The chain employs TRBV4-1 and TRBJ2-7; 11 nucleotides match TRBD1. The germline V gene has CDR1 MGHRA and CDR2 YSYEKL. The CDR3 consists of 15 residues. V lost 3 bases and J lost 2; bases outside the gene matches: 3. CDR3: CASSQGTGGTYEQYF. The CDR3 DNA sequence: TGCGCCAGCAGCCAGGGGACAGGGGGGACCTACGAGCAGTACTTC.

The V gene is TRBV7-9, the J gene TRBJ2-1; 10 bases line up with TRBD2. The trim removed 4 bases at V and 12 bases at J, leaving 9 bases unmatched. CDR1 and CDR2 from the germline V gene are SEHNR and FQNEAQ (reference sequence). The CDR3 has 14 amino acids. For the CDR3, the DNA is TGTGCCAGCAGCTCCCTAGCGGGAGATGTCGCGCAGTTCTTC. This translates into CASSSLAGDVAQFF.

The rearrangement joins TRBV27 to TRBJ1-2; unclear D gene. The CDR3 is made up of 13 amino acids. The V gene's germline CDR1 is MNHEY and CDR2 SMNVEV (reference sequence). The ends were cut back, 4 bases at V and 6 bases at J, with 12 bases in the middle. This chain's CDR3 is CASSSGLGDGYTF. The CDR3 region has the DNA TGTGCCAGCAGTTCCGGGCTTGGGGATGGCTACACCTTC.

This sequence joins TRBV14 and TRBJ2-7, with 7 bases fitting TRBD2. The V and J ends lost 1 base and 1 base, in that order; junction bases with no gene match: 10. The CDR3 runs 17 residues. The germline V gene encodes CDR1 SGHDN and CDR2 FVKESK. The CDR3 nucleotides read TGTGCCAGCAGCCAAGTGTCCGGGGGGTTAAGTTCCTACGAGCAGTACTTC. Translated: CASSQVSGGLSSYEQYF. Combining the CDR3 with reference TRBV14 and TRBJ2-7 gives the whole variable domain EAGVTQFPSHSVIEKGQTVTLRCDPISGHDNLYWYRRVMGKEIKFLLHFVKESKQDESGMPNNRFLAERTGGTYSTLKVQPAELEDSGVYFCASSQVSGGLSSYEQYFGPGTRLTVT.

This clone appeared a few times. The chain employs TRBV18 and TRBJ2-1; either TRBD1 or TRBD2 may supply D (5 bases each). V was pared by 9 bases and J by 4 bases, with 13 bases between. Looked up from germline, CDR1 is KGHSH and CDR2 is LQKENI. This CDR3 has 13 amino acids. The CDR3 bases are TGTGCCAGTCACGGGACGACATACAATGAGCAGTTCTTC. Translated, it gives CASHGTTYNEQFF.

Written as DNA, the CDR3 is TGTGCCAGCAGCCCCAAACGGGGGGCAACTAATGAAAAACTGTTTTTT. As protein: CASSPKRGATNEKLFF. This chain uses TRBV7-9 with TRBJ1-4, with a possible D match to TRBD1 (5 bases). V lost 5 bases and J lost 0, with 13 bases in between. Germline values: CDR1 SEHNR, CDR2 FQNEAQ (reference sequence). The CDR3 extends over 16 amino acids.

CDR3 region: CASSSDAYYEQYF. In DNA form, the CDR3 reads TGTGCCAGCAGTTCGGACGCCTACTACGAGCAGTACTTC. The chain employs TRBV5-4 and TRBJ2-7; D gene uncertain. Trimming removed 5 bases from V and 3 bases from J, with 12 bases in between. This CDR3 comprises 13 residues. Per germline, CDR1 SGHNT and CDR2 YYREEE (reference sequence).

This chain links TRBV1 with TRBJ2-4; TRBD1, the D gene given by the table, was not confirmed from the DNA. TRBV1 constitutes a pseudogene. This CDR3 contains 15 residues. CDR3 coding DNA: TGCACCAGCAGCCGCCGGGGACATCTAGGGAACATTCAGTACTTC. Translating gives CTSSRRGHLGNIQYF.

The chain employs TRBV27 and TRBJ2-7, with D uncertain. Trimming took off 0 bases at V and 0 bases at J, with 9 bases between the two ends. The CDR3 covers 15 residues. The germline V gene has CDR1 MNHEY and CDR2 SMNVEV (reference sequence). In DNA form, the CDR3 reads TGTGCCAGCAGTTTATCCTCTCTAGTCTCCTACGAGCAGTACTTC. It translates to CASSLSSLVSYEQYF.

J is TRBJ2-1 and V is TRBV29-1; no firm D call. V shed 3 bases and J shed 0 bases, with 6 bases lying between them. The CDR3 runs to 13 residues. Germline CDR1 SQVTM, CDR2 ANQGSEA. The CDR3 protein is CSVEGSSYNEQFF. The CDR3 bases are TGCAGCGTTGAGGGCAGCTCCTACAATGAGCAGTTCTTC.

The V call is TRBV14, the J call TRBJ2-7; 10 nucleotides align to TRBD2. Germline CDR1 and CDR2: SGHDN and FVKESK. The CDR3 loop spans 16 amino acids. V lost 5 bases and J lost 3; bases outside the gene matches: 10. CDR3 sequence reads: CASSKGTSGDDYEQYF. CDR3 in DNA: TGTGCCAGCAGCAAAGGAACTAGCGGGGATGACTACGAGCAGTACTTC.

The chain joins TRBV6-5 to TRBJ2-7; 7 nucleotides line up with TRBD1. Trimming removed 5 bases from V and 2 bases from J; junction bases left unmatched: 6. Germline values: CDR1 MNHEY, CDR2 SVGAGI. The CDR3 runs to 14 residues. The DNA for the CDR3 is TGTGCCAGCAGTCGGACAGGATCGACCTACGAGCAGTACTTC. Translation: CASSRTGSTYEQYF.

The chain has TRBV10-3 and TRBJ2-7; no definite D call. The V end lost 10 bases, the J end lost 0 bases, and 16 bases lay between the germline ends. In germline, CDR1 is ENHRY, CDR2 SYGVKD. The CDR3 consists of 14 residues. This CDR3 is CATAAQENSYEQYF. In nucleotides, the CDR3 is TGTGCCACGGCTGCGCAGGAGAACTCCTACGAGCAGTACTTC.

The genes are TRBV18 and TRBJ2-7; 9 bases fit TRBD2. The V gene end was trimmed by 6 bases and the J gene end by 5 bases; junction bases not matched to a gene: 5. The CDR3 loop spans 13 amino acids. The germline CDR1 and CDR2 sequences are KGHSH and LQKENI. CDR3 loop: CASSAGGWDEQYF. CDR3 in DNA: TGTGCCAGCTCCGCGGGAGGGTGGGACGAGCAGTACTTC.